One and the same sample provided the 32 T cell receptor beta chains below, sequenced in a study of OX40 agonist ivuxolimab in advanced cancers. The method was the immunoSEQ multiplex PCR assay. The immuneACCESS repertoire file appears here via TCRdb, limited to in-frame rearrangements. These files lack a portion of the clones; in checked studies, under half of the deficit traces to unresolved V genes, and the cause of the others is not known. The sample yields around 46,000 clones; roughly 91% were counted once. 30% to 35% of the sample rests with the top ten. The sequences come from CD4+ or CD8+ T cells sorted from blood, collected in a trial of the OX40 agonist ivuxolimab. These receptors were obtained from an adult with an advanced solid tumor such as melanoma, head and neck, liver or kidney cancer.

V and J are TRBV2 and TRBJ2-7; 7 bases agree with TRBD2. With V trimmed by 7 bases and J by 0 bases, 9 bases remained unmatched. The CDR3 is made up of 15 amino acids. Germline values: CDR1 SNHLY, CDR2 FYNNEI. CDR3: CASIPQRGFSYEQYF. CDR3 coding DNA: TGTGCCAGCATCCCACAGCGGGGCTTCTCCTACGAGCAGTACTTC.

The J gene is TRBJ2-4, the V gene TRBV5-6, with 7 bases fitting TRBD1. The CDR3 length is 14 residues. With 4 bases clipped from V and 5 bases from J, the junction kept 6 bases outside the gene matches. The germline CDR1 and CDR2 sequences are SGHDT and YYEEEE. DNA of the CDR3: TGTGCCAGCAGCGCCGGGACAGCAGAAAACATTCAGTACTTC. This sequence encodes CASSAGTAENIQYF.

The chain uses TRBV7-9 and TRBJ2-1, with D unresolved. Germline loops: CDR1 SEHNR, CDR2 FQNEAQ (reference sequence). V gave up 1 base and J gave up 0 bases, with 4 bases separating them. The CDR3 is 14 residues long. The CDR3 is CASSLGGSYNEQFF. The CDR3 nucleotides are TGTGCCAGCAGCTTAGGGGGCTCCTACAATGAGCAGTTCTTC.

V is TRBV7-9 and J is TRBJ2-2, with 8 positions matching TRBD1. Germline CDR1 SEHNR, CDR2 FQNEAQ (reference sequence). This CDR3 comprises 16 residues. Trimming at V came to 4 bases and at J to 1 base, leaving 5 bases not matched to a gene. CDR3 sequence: CASSSTRGLNTGELFF. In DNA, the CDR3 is TGTGCCAGCAGCTCGACCAGGGGGCTGAACACCGGGGAGCTGTTTTTT.

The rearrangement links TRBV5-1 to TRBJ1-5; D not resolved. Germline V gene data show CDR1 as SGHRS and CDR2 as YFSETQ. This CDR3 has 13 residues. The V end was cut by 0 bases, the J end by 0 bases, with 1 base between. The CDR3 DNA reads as TGCGCCAGCAGCTTGGGTAGCAATCAGCCCCAGCATTTT. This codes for CASSLGSNQPQHF.

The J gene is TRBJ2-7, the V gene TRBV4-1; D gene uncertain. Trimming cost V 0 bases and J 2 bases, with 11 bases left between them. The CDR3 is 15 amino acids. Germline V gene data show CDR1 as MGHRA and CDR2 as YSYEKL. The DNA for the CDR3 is TGCGCCAGCAGCCAAGAGAACGTGGTGACCTACGAGCAGTACTTC. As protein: CASSQENVVTYEQYF.

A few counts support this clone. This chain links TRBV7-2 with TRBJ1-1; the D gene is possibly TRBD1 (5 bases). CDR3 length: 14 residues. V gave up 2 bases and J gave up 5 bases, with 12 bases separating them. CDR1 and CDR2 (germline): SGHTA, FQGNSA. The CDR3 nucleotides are TGTGCCAGCAGCTTAACGCAGGGATTAACTGAAGCTTTCTTT. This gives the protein CASSLTQGLTEAFF.

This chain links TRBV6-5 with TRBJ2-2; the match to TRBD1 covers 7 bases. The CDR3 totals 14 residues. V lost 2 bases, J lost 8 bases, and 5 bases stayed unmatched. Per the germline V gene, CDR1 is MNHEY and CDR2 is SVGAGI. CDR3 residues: CASSYTGVSGELFF. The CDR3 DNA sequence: TGTGCCAGCAGTTACACAGGGGTTTCAGGGGAGCTGTTTTTT.

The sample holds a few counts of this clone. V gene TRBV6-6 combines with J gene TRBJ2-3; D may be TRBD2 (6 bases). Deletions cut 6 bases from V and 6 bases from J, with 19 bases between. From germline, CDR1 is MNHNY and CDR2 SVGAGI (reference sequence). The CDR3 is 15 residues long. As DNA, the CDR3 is TGTGCCAGCAGACCGACTAGTAGTTTACTCGATACGCAGTATTTT. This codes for CASRPTSSLLDTQYF.

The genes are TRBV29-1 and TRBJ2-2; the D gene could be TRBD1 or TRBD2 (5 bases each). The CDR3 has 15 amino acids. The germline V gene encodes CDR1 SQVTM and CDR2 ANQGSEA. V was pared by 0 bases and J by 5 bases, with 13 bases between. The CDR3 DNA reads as TGCAGCGTTGAAGACCCGGGACCGAGTACCGGGGAGCTGTTTTTT. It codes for CSVEDPGPSTGELFF.

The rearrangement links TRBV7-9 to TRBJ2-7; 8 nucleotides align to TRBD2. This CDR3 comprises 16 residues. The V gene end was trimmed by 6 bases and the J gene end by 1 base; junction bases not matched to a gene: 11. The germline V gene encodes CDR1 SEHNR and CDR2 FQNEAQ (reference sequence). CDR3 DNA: TGTGCCAGCAGTTCCGGGACTGGCGGGGGGTCCTACGAGCAGTACTTC. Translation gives CASSSGTGGGSYEQYF.

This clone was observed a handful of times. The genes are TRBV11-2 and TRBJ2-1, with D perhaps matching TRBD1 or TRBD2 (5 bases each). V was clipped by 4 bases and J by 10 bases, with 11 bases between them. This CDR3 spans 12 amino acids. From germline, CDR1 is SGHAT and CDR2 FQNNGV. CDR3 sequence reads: CASSWGMREQFF. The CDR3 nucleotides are TGTGCCAGCAGCTGGGGGATGAGGGAGCAGTTCTTC.

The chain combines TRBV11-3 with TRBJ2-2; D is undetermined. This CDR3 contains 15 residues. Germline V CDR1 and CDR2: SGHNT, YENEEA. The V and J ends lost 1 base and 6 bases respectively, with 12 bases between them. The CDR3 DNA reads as TGTGCCAGCAGCTTAGGGCCCCCCTACTCCGGGGAGCTGTTTTTT. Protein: CASSLGPPYSGELFF.

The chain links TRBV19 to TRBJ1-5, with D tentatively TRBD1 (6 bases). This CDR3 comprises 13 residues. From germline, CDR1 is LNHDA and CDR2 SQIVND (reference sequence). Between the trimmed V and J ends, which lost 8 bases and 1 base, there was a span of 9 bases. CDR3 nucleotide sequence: TGTGCCAGTGCCGGGACAAGCAATCAGCCCCAGCATTTT. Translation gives CASAGTSNQPQHF.

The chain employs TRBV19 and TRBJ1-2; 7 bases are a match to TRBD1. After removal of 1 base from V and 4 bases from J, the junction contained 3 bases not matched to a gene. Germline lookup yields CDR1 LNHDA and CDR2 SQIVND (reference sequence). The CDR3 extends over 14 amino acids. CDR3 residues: CASSIGQGSYGYTF. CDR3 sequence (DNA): TGTGCCAGTAGTATAGGACAGGGTAGCTATGGCTACACCTTC. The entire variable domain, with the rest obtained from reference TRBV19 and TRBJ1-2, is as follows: DGGITQSPKYLFRKEGQNVTLSCEQNLNHDAMYWYRQDPGQGLRLIYYSQIVNDFQKGDIAEGYSVSREKKESFPLTVTSAQKNPTAFYLCASSIGQGSYGYTFGSGTRLTVV.

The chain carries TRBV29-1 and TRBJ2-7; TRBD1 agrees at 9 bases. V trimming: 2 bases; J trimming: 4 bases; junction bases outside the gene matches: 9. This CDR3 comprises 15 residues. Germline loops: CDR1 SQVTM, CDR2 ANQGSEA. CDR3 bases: TGCAGCGTTGAACGGGCGGACAGGGGAATATACGAGCAGTACTTC. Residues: CSVERADRGIYEQYF.

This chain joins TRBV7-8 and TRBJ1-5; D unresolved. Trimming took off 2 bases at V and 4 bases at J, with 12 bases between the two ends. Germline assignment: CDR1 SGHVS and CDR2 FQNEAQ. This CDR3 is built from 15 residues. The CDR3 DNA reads TGTGCCAGCAGCTTAACGTGGCGGGAAAATCAGCCCCAGCATTTT. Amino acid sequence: CASSLTWRENQPQHF.

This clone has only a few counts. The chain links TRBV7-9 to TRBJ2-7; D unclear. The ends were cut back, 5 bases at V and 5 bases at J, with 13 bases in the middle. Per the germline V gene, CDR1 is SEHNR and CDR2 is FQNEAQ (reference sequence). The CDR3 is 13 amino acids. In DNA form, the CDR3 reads TGTGCCAGCAGCCCGACAAGACTTGACGAGCAGTACTTC. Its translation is CASSPTRLDEQYF.

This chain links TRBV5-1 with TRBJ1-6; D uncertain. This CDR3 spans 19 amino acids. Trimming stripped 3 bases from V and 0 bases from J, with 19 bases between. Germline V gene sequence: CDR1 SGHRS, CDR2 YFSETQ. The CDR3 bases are TGCGCCAGCAGCTCTACCTTATACAATCAAGACTCCTATAATTCACCCCTCCACTTT. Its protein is CASSSTLYNQDSYNSPLHF.

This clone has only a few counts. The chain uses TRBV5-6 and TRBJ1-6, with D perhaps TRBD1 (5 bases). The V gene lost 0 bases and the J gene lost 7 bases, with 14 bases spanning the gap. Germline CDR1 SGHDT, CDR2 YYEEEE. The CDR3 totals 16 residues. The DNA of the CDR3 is TGTGCCAGCAGCTTGGCCAATTGGGGCACCAATTCACCCCTCCACTTT. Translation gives CASSLANWGTNSPLHF.

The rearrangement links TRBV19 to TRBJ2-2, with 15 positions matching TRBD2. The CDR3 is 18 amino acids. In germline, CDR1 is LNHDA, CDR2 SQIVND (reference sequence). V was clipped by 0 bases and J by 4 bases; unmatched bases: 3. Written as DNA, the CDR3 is TGTGCCAGTAGTATAGATGGACTAGCGGGAGGGCCCACCGGGGAGCTGTTTTTT. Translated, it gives CASSIDGLAGGPTGELFF.

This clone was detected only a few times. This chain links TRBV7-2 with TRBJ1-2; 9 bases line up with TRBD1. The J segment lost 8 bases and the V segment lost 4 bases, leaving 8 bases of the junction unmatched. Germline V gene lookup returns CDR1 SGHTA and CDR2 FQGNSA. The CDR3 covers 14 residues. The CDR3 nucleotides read TGTGCCAGCAGCTCCGGGACAGGGTGGGAAGGCTACACCTTC. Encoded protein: CASSSGTGWEGYTF.

CDR3 nucleotides: TGTGCCAGCAGTGAGGGGACAGTCATAGACTATGGCTACACCTTC. It is translated as CASSEGTVIDYGYTF. The chain uses TRBV2 and TRBJ1-2; 7 bases agree with TRBD1. The V and J ends lost 3 bases and 3 bases, in that order; junction bases with no gene match: 7. The germline V gene encodes CDR1 SNHLY and CDR2 FYNNEI. There are 15 residues in the CDR3.

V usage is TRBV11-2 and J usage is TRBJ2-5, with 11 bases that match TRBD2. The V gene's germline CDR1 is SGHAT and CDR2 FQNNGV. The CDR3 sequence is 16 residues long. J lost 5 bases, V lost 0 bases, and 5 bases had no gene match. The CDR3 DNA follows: TGTGCCAGCAGCTTAGATCTTGGGACTAGCGGCGAGACCCAGTACTTC. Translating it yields CASSLDLGTSGETQYF.

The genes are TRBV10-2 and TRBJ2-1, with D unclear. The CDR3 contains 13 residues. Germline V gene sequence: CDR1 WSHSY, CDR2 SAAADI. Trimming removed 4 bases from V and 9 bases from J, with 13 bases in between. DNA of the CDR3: TGCGCCAGCAGTGTCAATGTAGTCGGTGAGCAGTTCTTC. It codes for CASSVNVVGEQFF.

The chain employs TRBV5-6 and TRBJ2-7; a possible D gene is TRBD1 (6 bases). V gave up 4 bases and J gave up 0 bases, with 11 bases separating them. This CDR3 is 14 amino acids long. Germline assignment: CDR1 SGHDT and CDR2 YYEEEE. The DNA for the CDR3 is TGTGCCAGCAGCCCCGGGGACAACTCCTACGAGCAGTACTTC. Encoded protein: CASSPGDNSYEQYF.

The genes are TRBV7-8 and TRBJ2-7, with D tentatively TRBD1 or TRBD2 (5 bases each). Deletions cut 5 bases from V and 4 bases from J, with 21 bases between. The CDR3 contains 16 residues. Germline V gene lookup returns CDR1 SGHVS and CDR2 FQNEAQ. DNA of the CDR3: TGTGCCAGCAGCACCGAACCCCGGGACGGCCGGTACGAGCAGTACTTC. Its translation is CASSTEPRDGRYEQYF.

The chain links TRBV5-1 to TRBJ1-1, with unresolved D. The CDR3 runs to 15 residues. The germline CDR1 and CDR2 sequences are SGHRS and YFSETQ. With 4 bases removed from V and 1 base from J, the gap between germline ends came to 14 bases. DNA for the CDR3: TGCGCCAGCAGCCTCGGCCCAACAGAGAACACTGAAGCTTTCTTT. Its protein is CASSLGPTENTEAFF.

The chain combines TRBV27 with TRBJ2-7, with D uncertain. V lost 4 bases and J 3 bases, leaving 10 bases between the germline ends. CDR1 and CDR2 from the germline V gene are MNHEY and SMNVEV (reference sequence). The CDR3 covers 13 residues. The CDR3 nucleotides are TGTGCCAGCAGTTCGACGGGCCTCTACGAGCAGTACTTC. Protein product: CASSSTGLYEQYF.

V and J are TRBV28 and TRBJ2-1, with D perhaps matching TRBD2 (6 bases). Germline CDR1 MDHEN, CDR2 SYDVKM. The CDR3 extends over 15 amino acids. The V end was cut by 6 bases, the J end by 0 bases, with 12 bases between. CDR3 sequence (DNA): TGTGCCAGCAGCTCGGGAGTTAGCTCCTACAATGAGCAGTTCTTC. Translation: CASSSGVSSYNEQFF.

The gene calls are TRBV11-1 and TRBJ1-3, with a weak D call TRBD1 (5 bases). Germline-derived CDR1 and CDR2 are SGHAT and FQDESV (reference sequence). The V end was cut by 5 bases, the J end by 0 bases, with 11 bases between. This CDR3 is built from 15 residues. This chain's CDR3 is CASSPGRYSGNTIYF. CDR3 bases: TGTGCCAGCAGCCCGGGACGGTACTCTGGAAACACCATATATTTT.

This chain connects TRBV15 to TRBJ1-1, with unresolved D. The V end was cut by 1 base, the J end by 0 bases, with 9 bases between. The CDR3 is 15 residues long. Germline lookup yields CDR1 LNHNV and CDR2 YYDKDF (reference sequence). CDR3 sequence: CATSRARDMNTEAFF. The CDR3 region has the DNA TGTGCCACCAGCAGAGCTAGAGACATGAACACTGAAGCTTTCTTT.